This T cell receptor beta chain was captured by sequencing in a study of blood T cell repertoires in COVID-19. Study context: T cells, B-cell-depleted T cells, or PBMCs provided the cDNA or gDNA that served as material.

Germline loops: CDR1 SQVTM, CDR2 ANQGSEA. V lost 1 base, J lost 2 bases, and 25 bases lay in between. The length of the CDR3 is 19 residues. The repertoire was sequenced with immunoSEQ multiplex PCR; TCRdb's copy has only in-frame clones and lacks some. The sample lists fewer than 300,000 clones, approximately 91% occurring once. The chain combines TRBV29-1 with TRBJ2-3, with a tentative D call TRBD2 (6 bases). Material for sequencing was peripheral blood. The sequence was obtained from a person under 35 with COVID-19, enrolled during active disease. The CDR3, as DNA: TGCAGCGTTGAAGTTTGGCTGGGGACTGGCGGACTCCTCACAGATACGCAGTATTTT. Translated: CSVEVWLGTGGLLTDTQYF.